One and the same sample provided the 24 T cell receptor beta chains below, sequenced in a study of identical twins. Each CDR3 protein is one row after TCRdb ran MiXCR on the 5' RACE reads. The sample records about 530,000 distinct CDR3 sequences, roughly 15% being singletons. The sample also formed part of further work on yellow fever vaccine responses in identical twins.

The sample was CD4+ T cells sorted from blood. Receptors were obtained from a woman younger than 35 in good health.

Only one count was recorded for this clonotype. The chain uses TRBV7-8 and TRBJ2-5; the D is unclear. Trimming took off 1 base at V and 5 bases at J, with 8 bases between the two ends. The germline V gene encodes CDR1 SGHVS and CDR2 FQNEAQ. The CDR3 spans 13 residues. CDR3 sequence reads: CASSLGFAETQYF. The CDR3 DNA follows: TGTGCCAGCAGCTTAGGATTTGCTGAGACCCAGTACTTC.

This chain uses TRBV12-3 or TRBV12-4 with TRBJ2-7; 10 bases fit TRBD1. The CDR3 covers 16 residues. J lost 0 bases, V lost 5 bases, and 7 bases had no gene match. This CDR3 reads CASSGPGQGNSYEQYF. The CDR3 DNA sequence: TGTGCCAGCAGTGGCCCGGGACAGGGGAACTCCTACGAGCAGTACTTC.

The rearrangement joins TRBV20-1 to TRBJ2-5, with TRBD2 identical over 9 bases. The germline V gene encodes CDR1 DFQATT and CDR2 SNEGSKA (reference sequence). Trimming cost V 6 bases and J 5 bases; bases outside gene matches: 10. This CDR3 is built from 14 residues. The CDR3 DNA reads TGCAGTGCCAAACTTCCCGGGACTAGCGAGACCCAGTACTTC. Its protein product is CSAKLPGTSETQYF.

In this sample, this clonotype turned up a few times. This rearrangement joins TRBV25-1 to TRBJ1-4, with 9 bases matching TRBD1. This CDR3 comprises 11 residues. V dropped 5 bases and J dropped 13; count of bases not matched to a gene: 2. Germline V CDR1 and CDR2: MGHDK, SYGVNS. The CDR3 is CASSLDRGLFF. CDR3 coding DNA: TGTGCCAGCAGTCTGGACAGGGGACTGTTTTTT.

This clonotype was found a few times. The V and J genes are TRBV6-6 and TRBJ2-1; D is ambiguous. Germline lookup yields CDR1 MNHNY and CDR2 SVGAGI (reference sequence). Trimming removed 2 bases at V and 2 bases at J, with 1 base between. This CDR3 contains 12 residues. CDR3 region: CASSYAYNEQFF. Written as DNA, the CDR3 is TGTGCCAGCAGTTACGCCTACAATGAGCAGTTCTTC.

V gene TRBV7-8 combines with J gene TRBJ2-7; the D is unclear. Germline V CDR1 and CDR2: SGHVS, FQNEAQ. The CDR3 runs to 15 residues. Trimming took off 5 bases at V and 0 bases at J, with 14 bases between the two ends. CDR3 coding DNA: TGTGCCAGCAGCAACACTGGCCTCAGCTCCTACGAGCAGTACGTC. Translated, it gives CASSNTGLSSYEQYV.

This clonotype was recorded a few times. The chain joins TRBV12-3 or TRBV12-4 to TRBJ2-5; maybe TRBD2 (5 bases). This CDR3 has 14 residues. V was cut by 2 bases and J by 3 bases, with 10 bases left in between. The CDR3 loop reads CASSLRWEKETQYF. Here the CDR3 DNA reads TGTGCCAGCAGTTTACGCTGGGAGAAAGAGACCCAGTACTTC.

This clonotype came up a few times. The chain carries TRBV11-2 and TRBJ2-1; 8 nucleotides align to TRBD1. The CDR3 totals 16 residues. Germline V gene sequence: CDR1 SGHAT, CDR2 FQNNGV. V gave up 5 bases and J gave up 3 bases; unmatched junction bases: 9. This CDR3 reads CASSEGAGGLYNEQFF. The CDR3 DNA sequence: TGTGCCAGCAGCGAAGGGGCAGGGGGCCTCTACAATGAGCAGTTCTTC.

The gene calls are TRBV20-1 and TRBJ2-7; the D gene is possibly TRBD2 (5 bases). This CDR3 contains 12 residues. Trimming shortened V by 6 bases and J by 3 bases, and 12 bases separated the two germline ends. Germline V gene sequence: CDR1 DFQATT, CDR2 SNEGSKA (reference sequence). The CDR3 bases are TGCAGTGCCCTAACTGACTACTACGAGCAGTACGTC. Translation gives CSALTDYYEQYV.

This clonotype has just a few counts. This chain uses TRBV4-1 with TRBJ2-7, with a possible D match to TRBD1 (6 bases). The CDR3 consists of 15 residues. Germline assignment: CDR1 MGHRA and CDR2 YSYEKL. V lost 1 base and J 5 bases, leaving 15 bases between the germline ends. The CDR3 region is CASSQGGRGTNEQYF. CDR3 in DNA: TGCGCCAGCAGCCAAGGGGGCAGGGGTACCAACGAGCAGTACTTC.

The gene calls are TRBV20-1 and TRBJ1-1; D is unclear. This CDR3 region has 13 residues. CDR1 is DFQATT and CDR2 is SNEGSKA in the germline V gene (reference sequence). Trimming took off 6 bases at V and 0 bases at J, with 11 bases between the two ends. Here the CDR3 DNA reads TGCAGTGCCGCAGATCCCATGAACACTGAAGCTTTCTTT. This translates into CSAADPMNTEAFF.

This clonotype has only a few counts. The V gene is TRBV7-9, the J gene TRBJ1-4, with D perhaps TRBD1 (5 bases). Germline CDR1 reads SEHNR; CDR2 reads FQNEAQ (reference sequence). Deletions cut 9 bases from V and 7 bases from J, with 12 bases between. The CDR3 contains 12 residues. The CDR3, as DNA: TGTGCCAGTGGGGGGGTCGGTGAAAAACTGTTTTTT. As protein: CASGGVGEKLFF.

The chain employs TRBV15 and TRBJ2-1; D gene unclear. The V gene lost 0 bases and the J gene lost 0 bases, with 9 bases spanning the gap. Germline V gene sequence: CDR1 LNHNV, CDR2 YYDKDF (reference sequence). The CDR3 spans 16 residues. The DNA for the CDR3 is TGTGCCACCAGCAGAGAATCGTCTATCTCCTACAATGAGCAGTTCTTC. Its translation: CATSRESSISYNEQFF.

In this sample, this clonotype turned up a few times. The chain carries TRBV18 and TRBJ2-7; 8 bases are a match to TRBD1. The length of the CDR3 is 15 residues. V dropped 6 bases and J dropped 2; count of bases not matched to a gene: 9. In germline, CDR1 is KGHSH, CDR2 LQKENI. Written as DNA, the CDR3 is TGTGCCAGCTCTCTTGGACAGGGTAGGACCTACGAGCAGTACTTC. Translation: CASSLGQGRTYEQYF.

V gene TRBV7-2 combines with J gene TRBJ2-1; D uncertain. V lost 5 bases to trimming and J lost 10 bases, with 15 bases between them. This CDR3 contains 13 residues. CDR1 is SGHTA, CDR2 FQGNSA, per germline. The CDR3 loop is CASSLRQIREQFF. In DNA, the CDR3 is TGTGCCAGCAGCCTAAGACAAATCCGGGAGCAGTTCTTC. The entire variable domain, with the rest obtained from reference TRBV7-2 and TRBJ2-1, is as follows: GAGVSQSPSNKVTEKGKDVELRCDPISGHTALYWYRQSLGQGLEFLIYFQGNSAPDKSGLPSDRFSAERTGGSVSTLTIQRTQQEDSAVYLCASSLRQIREQFFGPGTRLTVL.

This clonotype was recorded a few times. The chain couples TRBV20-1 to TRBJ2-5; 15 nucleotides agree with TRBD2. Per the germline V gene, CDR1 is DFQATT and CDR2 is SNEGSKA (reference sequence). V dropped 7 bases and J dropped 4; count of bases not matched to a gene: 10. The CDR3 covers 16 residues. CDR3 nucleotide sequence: TGCAGTGTTCACACCGGGACTAGCGGGAGGTCAGAGACCCAGTACTTC. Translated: CSVHTGTSGRSETQYF.

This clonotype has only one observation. The CDR3 DNA follows: TGTGCCAGCAGCAGGGGGACTAGCGGAATACCCGATGAGCAGTTCTTC. It is translated as CASSRGTSGIPDEQFF. The V and J genes are TRBV7-2 and TRBJ2-1; the match to TRBD2 covers 11 bases. Germline CDR1 reads SGHTA; CDR2 reads FQGNSA. The CDR3 spans 16 residues. V lost 5 bases to trimming and J lost 8 bases; unmatched junction nucleotides: 11. Using reference TRBV7-2 and TRBJ2-1 for the parts outside the CDR3, the full variable domain is GAGVSQSPSNKVTEKGKDVELRCDPISGHTALYWYRQSLGQGLEFLIYFQGNSAPDKSGLPSDRFSAERTGGSVSTLTIQRTQQEDSAVYLCASSRGTSGIPDEQFFGPGTRLTVL.

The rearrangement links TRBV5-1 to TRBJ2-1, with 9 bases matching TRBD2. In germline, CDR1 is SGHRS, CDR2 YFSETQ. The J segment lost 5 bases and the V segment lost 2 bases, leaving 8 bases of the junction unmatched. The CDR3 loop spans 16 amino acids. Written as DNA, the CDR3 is TGCGCCAGCAGCTTAGGGGCGACTAGCGGCAACAATGAGCAGTTCTTC. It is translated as CASSLGATSGNNEQFF.

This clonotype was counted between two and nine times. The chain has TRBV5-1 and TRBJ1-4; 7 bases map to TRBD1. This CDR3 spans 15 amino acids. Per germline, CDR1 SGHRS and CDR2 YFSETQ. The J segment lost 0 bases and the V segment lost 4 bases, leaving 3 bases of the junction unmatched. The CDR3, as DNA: TGCGCCAGCAGCCGACAGGGTGCAACTAATGAAAAACTGTTTTTT. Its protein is CASSRQGATNEKLFF.

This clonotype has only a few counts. CDR3 bases: TGCAGTGCTAGTGGTAGGTACGACTCCTACAATGAGCAGTTCTTC. Encoded protein: CSASGRYDSYNEQFF. This chain connects TRBV20-1 to TRBJ2-1; D ambiguous. Trimming pared 3 bases from V and 0 bases from J, leaving 12 bases between. There are 15 residues in the CDR3. CDR1 and CDR2 (germline): DFQATT, SNEGSKA (reference sequence).

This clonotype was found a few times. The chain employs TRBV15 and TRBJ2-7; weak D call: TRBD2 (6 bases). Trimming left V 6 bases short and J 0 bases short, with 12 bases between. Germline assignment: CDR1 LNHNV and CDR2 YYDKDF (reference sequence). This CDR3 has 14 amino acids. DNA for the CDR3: TGTGCCACCAGGTCGGGACTGAGCTCCTACGAGCAGTACTTC. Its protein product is CATRSGLSSYEQYF.

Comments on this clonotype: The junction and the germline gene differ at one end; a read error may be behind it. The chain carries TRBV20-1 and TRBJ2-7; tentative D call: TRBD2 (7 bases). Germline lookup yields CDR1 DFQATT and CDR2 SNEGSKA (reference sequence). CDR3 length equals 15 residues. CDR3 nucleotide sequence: TGCTGTGCTAGAGATCTAGGGGGGGCTACCTACGAGCAGTACTTC. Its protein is CCARDLGGATYEQYF.

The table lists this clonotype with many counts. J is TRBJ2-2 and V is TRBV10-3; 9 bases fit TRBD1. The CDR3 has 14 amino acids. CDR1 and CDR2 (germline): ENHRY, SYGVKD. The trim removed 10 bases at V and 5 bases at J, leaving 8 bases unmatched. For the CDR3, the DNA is TGTGCCACCCGCCCGGGACAGGGTACCGGGGAGCTGTTTTTT. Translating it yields CATRPGQGTGELFF.

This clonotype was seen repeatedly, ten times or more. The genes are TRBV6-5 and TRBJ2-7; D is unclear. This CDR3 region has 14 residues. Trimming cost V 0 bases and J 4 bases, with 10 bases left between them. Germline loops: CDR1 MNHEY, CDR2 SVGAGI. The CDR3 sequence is CASSYSSTAYEQYF. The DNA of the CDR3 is TGTGCCAGCAGTTACTCGTCTACGGCTTACGAGCAGTACTTC.